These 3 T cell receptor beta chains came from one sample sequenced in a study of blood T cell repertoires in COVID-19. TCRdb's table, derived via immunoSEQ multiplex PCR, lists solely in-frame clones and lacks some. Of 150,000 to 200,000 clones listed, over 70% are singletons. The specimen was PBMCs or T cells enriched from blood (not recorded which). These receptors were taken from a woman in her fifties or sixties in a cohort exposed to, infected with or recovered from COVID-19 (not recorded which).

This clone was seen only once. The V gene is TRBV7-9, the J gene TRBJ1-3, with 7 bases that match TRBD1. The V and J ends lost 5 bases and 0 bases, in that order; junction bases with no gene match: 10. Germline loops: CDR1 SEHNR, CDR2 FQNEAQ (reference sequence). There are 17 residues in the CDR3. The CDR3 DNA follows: TGTGCCAGCAGCCCAGACAGGGCACCCTACTCTGGAAACACCATATATTTT. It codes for CASSPDRAPYSGNTIYF.

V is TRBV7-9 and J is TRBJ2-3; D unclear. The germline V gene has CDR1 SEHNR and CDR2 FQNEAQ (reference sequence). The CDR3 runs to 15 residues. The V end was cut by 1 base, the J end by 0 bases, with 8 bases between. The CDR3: CASSLVANSTDTQYF. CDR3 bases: TGTGCCAGCAGCTTAGTAGCTAATAGCACAGATACGCAGTATTTT.

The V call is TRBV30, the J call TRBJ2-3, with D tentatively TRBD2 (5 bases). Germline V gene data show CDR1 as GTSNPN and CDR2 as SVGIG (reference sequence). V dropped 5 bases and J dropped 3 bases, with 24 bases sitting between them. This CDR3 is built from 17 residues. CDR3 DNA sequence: TGTGCCTGGGGCAGGACCCTAGGAGGCTCCTTGACAGATACGCAGTATTTT. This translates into CAWGRTLGGSLTDTQYF.